These 21 T cell receptor beta chains originate from one sample sequenced in a study of blood T cell repertoires in COVID-19. The repertoire was sequenced with immunoSEQ multiplex PCR; TCRdb's copy has only in-frame clones and lacks some. The data hold 90,000 to 150,000 clones, with 85% observed a single time. The sequencing input was peripheral blood. Source of these receptors: an elderly man with acute or convalescent COVID-19.

The chain uses TRBV7-2 and TRBJ2-1, with D maybe TRBD2 (6 bases). There are 16 residues in the CDR3. Germline values: CDR1 SGHTA, CDR2 FQGNSA. V was clipped by 4 bases and J by 6 bases, with 19 bases between them. Here the CDR3 DNA reads TGTGCCAGCAGCTCCCCAGGGAGCGGGCCATTCAATGAGCAGTTCTTC. As protein: CASSSPGSGPFNEQFF. Complete variable domain (other parts from reference TRBV7-2 and TRBJ2-1): GAGVSQSPSNKVTEKGKDVELRCDPISGHTALYWYRQSLGQGLEFLIYFQGNSAPDKSGLPSDRFSAERTGGSVSTLTIQRTQQEDSAVYLCASSSPGSGPFNEQFFGPGTRLTVL.

The CDR3 region is CASSQQMGANTEAFF. CDR3 nucleotide sequence: TGTGCCAGCAGCCAACAAATGGGGGCGAACACTGAAGCTTTCTTT. This rearrangement joins TRBV5-6 to TRBJ1-1, with a tentative D call TRBD1 (6 bases). The CDR3 consists of 15 residues. Germline assignment: CDR1 SGHDT and CDR2 YYEEEE. With 4 bases removed from V and 1 base from J, the gap between germline ends came to 14 bases.

This chain's CDR3 is CASSYITGGELFF. Here the CDR3 DNA reads TGTGCCAGCAGTTATATAACCGGCGGGGAGCTGTTTTTT. This rearrangement joins TRBV6-2 or TRBV6-3 to TRBJ2-2; D not certain. Germline CDR1 MNHEY, CDR2 SVGEGT. V lost 3 bases and J 7 bases, leaving 9 bases between the germline ends. The CDR3 covers 13 residues.

This sequence joins TRBV7-9 and TRBJ1-2; D is unresolved. The germline gives CDR1 SEHNR, CDR2 FQNEAQ (reference sequence). Trimming stripped 4 bases from V and 8 bases from J, with 17 bases between. The CDR3 has 14 amino acids. The CDR3 loop is CASSSPVGGDGYTF. The DNA for the CDR3 is TGTGCCAGCAGCTCCCCCGTAGGCGGCGACGGCTACACCTTC.

This chain joins TRBV11-2 and TRBJ2-5; 9 nucleotides align to TRBD1. This CDR3 is 16 amino acids long. Germline CDR1 and CDR2: SGHAT and FQNNGV. V trimming: 2 bases; J trimming: 2 bases; junction bases outside the gene matches: 6. The CDR3 sequence: CASSLRTGVIQETQYF. CDR3 sequence (DNA): TGTGCCAGCAGCTTAAGGACAGGGGTAATTCAAGAGACCCAGTACTTC.

V usage is TRBV6-5 and J usage is TRBJ2-7, with TRBD1 matching over 11 bases. Trimming at V came to 4 bases and at J to 5 bases, leaving 7 bases not matched to a gene. The CDR3 has 15 amino acids. The V gene's germline CDR1 is MNHEY and CDR2 SVGAGI. CDR3 protein: CASSSRTGGNNEQYF. The CDR3 DNA reads TGTGCCAGCAGTTCGCGGACAGGGGGCAACAACGAGCAGTACTTC.

The chain is built from TRBV27 and TRBJ2-3; 10 nucleotides match TRBD2. The J segment lost 3 bases and the V segment lost 5 bases, leaving 8 bases of the junction unmatched. Germline values: CDR1 MNHEY, CDR2 SMNVEV (reference sequence). The CDR3 consists of 16 residues. The CDR3 DNA reads as TGTGCCAGCAGTCCGAAGCGGGGGGGCCGAACAGATACGCAGTATTTT. Encoded protein: CASSPKRGGRTDTQYF.

This sequence joins TRBV30 and TRBJ1-1; the match to TRBD1 covers 7 bases. V lost 2 bases to trimming and J lost 2 bases; unmatched junction nucleotides: 14. Germline CDR1 is GTSNPN and CDR2 is SVGIG (reference sequence). The CDR3 has 17 residues. CDR3: CAWSPFGIGTVNTEAFF. Written as DNA, the CDR3 is TGTGCCTGGAGTCCCTTCGGGATAGGGACAGTCAACACTGAAGCTTTCTTT.

The V call is TRBV25-1, the J call TRBJ1-6; TRBD1 matches 9 bases. There are 15 residues in the CDR3. Germline V gene sequence: CDR1 MGHDK, CDR2 SYGVNS. Trimming cost V 2 bases and J 10 bases; bases outside gene matches: 6. The CDR3 coding sequence is TGTGCCAGCAGTGAAGTAAGGGGACAGGGATCACCCCTCCACTTT. It yields the protein CASSEVRGQGSPLHF.

The chain recombines TRBV27 with TRBJ2-7, with 8 positions matching TRBD2. CDR1 is MNHEY, CDR2 SMNVEV, per germline (reference sequence). The ends lost 6 bases at V and 5 bases at J; junction bases unmatched: 9. The CDR3 runs to 14 residues. The CDR3 DNA reads TGTGCCAGCAGCGCACGGGGGGGGGCCAACGAGCAGTACTTC. Translated, it gives CASSARGGANEQYF.

The V and J genes are TRBV4-2 and TRBJ2-7; 9 nucleotides align to TRBD1. Germline V gene sequence: CDR1 LGHNA, CDR2 YNFKEQ. The CDR3 covers 12 residues. Trimming at V came to 8 bases and at J to 5 bases, leaving 4 bases not matched to a gene. The DNA of the CDR3 is TGTGCCAGCGGGGGACAGGGAAACGAGCAGTACTTC. This encodes CASGGQGNEQYF.

This rearrangement joins TRBV19 to TRBJ2-7; 8 bases fit TRBD1. V trimming: 4 bases; J trimming: 6 bases; junction bases outside the gene matches: 14. Germline V lookup: CDR1 LNHDA, CDR2 SQIVND (reference sequence). This CDR3 contains 16 residues. The CDR3 DNA reads TGTGCCAGTAGTACTAAGGGGACCCCAGGGGGCATCGAGCAGTACTTC. This translates into CASSTKGTPGGIEQYF.

This chain links TRBV7-3 with TRBJ2-7; tentative D call: TRBD2 (6 bases). This CDR3 spans 15 amino acids. Germline CDR1 reads SGHTA; CDR2 reads FQGTGA. Trimming shortened V by 1 base and J by 7 bases, and 17 bases separated the two germline ends. Written as DNA, the CDR3 is TGTGCCAGCAGCTTAATGGGGGGTCCTACGAGTGAGCAGTACTTC. This codes for CASSLMGGPTSEQYF.

This chain connects TRBV7-9 to TRBJ2-1; 12 positions agree with TRBD2. The CDR3 contains 15 residues. Looked up from germline, CDR1 is SEHNR and CDR2 is FQNEAQ (reference sequence). V gave up 4 bases and J gave up 8 bases; unmatched junction bases: 6. The CDR3 protein is CASSSSGRASYEQFF. The CDR3 DNA follows: TGTGCCAGCAGCTCTAGCGGGAGGGCCTCCTATGAGCAGTTCTTC.

The chain carries TRBV6-1 and TRBJ2-3, with 7 bases identical to TRBD1. There are 16 residues in the CDR3. V gave up 1 base and J gave up 2 bases; unmatched junction bases: 6. Germline assignment: CDR1 MNHNS and CDR2 SASEGT. CDR3 sequence: CASSEGTGGFTDTQYF. CDR3 bases: TGTGCCAGCAGTGAAGGGACAGGCGGGTTCACAGATACGCAGTATTTT.

This clone turned up a few times. The genes are TRBV19 and TRBJ1-2, with 7 bases aligning to TRBD1. Germline V gene lookup returns CDR1 LNHDA and CDR2 SQIVND (reference sequence). The length of the CDR3 is 12 residues. Trimming cost V 7 bases and J 6 bases; bases outside gene matches: 5. The CDR3 spells CASNDREDGYTF. The CDR3 bases are TGTGCCAGTAACGACAGGGAAGATGGCTACACCTTC.

The rearrangement links TRBV7-3 to TRBJ2-1, with D possibly TRBD2 on 5 matching bases. Germline V CDR1 and CDR2: SGHTA, FQGTGA. V shed 2 bases and J shed 8 bases, with 16 bases lying between them. The CDR3 sequence is 15 residues long. CDR3 region: CASSLLTLGGHEQFF. CDR3 coding DNA: TGTGCCAGCAGCTTATTGACACTAGGAGGACATGAGCAGTTCTTC.

J is TRBJ2-7 and V is TRBV6-1, with D tentatively TRBD2 (6 bases). CDR1 and CDR2 from the germline V gene are MNHNS and SASEGT. This CDR3 contains 14 residues. The V end lost 2 bases, the J end lost 2 bases, and 10 bases lay between the germline ends. CDR3 in DNA: TGTGCCAGCAGTGAACTGGAGGGTGCCTACGAGCAGTACTTC. Translating gives CASSELEGAYEQYF.

This clone was detected a few times. This chain joins TRBV19 and TRBJ1-5; tentative D call: TRBD1 (5 bases). With 3 bases removed from V and 0 bases from J, the gap between germline ends came to 9 bases. Germline values: CDR1 LNHDA, CDR2 SQIVND (reference sequence). The CDR3 has 15 amino acids. CDR3 region: CASSITGDSNQPQHF. CDR3 nucleotides: TGTGCCAGTAGTATCACGGGGGATAGCAATCAGCCCCAGCATTTT.

The CDR3 protein is CASSFEGAVLYNEQFF. Written as DNA, the CDR3 is TGTGCCAGCAGCTTTGAGGGGGCAGTCCTCTACAATGAGCAGTTCTTC. The V call is TRBV11-2, the J call TRBJ2-1, with 7 bases lining up with TRBD1. The junction had 8 bases not matched to a gene; V was cut back by 3 bases and J by 3 bases. The CDR3 totals 16 residues. CDR1 and CDR2 from the germline V gene are SGHAT and FQNNGV.

This sequence joins TRBV7-8 and TRBJ1-1; D is unclear. Germline-derived CDR1 and CDR2 are SGHVS and FQNEAQ. The CDR3 has 14 residues. Trimming took off 0 bases at V and 5 bases at J, with 10 bases between the two ends. The DNA for the CDR3 is TGTGCCAGCAGCTTAGCACTCGCTCAAACTGAAGCTTTCTTT. Translation gives CASSLALAQTEAFF.